This TCR beta chain was obtained from a study of blood T cell repertoires in COVID-19. Study-wide context: Samples of COVID-19 (acute and convalescent) were obtained from the United States, Italy and Spain. PBMCs, B-cell-depleted T cells, or T cells were the source of the cDNA or gDNA that made up the material.

Authors' analysis steps: Estimates of nucleated cell counts were drawn from the amplification of reference gene primers. The data were produced by immunoSEQ multiplex PCR, yet TCRdb's version contains in-frame clones alone and is incomplete. V, J and clone size reflect that table, while D and trimming were determined from the DNA. This table has around 110,000 clones, just over 90% appearing once. The germline V and J ends were trimmed by 8 bases and 5 bases, with 13 bases remaining between them. CDR1 is SNHLY and CDR2 is FYNNEI in the germline V gene. CDR3 length: 14 residues. The V and J genes are TRBV2 and TRBJ1-6; no clear D. The sample consisted of peripheral blood. This clonotype was obtained from a human donor with active COVID-19. The donor label of this sample is uncertain. Here the CDR3 reads CASGGIFHNSPLHF. The DNA of the CDR3 is TGTGCCAGCGGAGGAATCTTTCATAATTCACCCCTCCACTTT. The full variable domain, completed using reference TRBV2 and TRBJ1-6, is EPEVTQTPSHQVTQMGQEVILRCVPISNHLYFYWYRQILGQKVEFLVSFYNNEISEKSEIFDDQFSVERPDGSNFTLKIRSTKLEDSAMYFCASGGIFHNSPLHFGNGTRLTVT.